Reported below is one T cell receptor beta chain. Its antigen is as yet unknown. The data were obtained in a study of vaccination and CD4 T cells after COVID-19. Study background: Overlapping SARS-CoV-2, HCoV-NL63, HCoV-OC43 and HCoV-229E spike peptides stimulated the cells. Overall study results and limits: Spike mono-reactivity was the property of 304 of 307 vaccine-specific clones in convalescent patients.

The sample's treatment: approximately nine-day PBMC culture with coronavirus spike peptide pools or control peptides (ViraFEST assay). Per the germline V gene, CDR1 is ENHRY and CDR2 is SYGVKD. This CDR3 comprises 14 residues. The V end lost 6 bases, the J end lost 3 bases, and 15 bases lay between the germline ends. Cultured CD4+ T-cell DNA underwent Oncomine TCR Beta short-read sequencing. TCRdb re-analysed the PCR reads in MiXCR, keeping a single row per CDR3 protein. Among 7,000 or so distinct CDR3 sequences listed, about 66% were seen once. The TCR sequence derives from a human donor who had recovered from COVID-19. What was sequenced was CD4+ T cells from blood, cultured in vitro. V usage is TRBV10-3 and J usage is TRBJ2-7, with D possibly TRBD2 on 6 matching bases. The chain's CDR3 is CAIRPHGGDYEQYF. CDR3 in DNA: TGTGCCATCAGGCCCCATGGCGGGGACTACGAGCAGTACTTC.